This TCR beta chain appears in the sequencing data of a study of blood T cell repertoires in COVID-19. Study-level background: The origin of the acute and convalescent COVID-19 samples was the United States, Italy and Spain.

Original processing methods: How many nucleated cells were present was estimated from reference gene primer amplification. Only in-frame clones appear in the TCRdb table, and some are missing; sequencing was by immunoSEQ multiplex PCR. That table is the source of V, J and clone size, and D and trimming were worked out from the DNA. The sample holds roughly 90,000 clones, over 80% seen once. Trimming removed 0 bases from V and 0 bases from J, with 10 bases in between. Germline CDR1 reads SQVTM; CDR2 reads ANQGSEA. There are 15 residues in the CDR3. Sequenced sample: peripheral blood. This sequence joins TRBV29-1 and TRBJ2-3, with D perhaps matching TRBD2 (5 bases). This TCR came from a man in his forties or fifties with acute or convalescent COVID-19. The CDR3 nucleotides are TGCAGCGTTGAAGACGCGGGTTCTAGCACAGATACGCAGTATTTT. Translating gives CSVEDAGSSTDTQYF.